These 19 T cell receptor beta chains were sequenced from one sample in a study of T-cell reconstitution after alpha-beta-depleted transplantation in children. Unique molecular identifiers were built into the TCRbeta library. TCRdb used MiXCR to reprocess the PCR reads, holding one entry per CDR3 protein. The sample holds around 960,000 distinct CDR3 sequences, roughly 29% seen once. The source was PBMCs, mostly from graft donor cells, collected 360 days after TCRalphabeta/CD19-depleted stem cell transplant. These receptors were obtained from a boy younger than two who had a stem cell transplant for SCID, so the T cells may come from the graft donor.

A few counts support this clonotype. The rearrangement links TRBV6-5 to TRBJ1-6; D unresolved. V dropped 1 base and J dropped 12 bases, with 13 bases sitting between them. This CDR3 contains 14 residues. CDR1 is MNHEY, CDR2 SVGAGI, per germline. Written as DNA, the CDR3 is TGTGCCAGCAGTTACTACGTCGCTTCTGAACCCCTCCACTTT. It encodes CASSYYVASEPLHF.

J is TRBJ1-2 and V is TRBV29-1, with unresolved D. The CDR3 spans 13 residues. Trimming took 3 bases from V and 4 from J, leaving 12 bases between them. Germline loops: CDR1 SQVTM, CDR2 ANQGSEA. The CDR3 coding sequence is TGCAGCGTTGAGGCACGGAACCTCTATGGCTACACCTTC. Translating gives CSVEARNLYGYTF.

This clonotype was seen only a few times. The chain uses TRBV20-1 and TRBJ1-5; 11 positions match TRBD1. With V trimmed by 6 bases and J by 2 bases, 9 bases remained unmatched. The CDR3 is 16 residues long. The germline V gene has CDR1 DFQATT and CDR2 SNEGSKA (reference sequence). The CDR3 is CSASRGDRGGNQPQHF. The CDR3 coding sequence is TGCAGTGCCAGCCGGGGGGACAGGGGGGGCAATCAGCCCCAGCATTTT.

For the CDR3, the DNA is TGTGCCAGCAGACTGGGACTGAACTATGGCTACACCTTC. Translating gives CASRLGLNYGYTF. This sequence joins TRBV28 and TRBJ1-2; tentative D call: TRBD1 (5 bases). Trimming stripped 6 bases from V and 2 bases from J, with 10 bases between. The V gene's germline CDR1 is MDHEN and CDR2 SYDVKM. The CDR3 sequence is 13 residues long.

The V call is TRBV15, the J call TRBJ2-1, with TRBD2 identical over 10 bases. The CDR3 runs 18 residues. V lost 1 base and J lost 0; bases outside the gene matches: 6. Germline values: CDR1 LNHNV, CDR2 YYDKDF (reference sequence). The CDR3 bases are TGTGCCACCAGCAGAGTAGCGGGGGGCATGAGCTCCTACAATGAGCAGTTCTTC. This gives the protein CATSRVAGGMSSYNEQFF. The full variable domain, completed using reference TRBV15 and TRBJ2-1, is DAMVIQNPRYQVTQFGKPVTLSCSQTLNHNVMYWYQQKSSQAPKLLFHYYDKDFNNEADTPDNFQSRRPNTSFCFLDIRSPGLGDTAMYLCATSRVAGGMSSYNEQFFGPGTRLTVL.

This chain joins TRBV5-1 and TRBJ2-7, with 9 nucleotides matching TRBD2. J lost 7 bases, V lost 0 bases, and 8 bases had no gene match. CDR3 length: 15 residues. Germline CDR1 SGHRS, CDR2 YFSETQ. The DNA for the CDR3 is TGCGCCAGCAGCTTGGAACCGGGACTAGCTGGGGAGCAGTACTTC. Protein: CASSLEPGLAGEQYF.

This clonotype was counted only a few times. CDR3 bases: TGTGCCAGCAGCCTAACAGGGGTTCCTTCCTACGAGCAGTACTTC. Its protein product is CASSLTGVPSYEQYF. The V gene is TRBV7-2, the J gene TRBJ2-7; 7 nucleotides agree with TRBD1. V shed 5 bases, J shed 1 base, and the junction held 8 bases outside the gene matches. This CDR3 has 15 residues. The germline CDR1 and CDR2 sequences are SGHTA and FQGNSA.

The gene calls are TRBV7-2 and TRBJ1-5; 7 bases fit TRBD1. Germline V lookup: CDR1 SGHTA, CDR2 FQGNSA. J gave up 4 bases and V 6 bases, and 6 bases lay outside the gene matches. CDR3 size: 14 residues. CDR3 amino acids: CASSSQGVNQPQHF. CDR3 coding DNA: TGTGCCAGCAGTTCCCAGGGGGTAAATCAGCCCCAGCATTTT.

This clonotype was seen a handful of times. The chain employs TRBV5-1 and TRBJ2-1; a weak D match, TRBD2 (5 bases). The CDR3 is 14 residues long. Germline assignment: CDR1 SGHRS and CDR2 YFSETQ. The ends were cut back, 3 bases at V and 9 bases at J, with 16 bases in the middle. The CDR3 here is CASSSRTPAVEQFF. The CDR3, as DNA: TGCGCCAGCAGCTCTAGGACTCCCGCTGTTGAGCAGTTCTTC.

The chain employs TRBV6-1 and TRBJ2-6; perhaps TRBD1 as D (6 bases). Germline CDR1 reads MNHNS; CDR2 reads SASEGT. The length of the CDR3 is 15 residues. The germline V and J ends were trimmed by 6 bases and 2 bases, with 11 bases remaining between them. The DNA for the CDR3 is TGTGCCAGCAGCGACAAGGGGGCTGGGGCCAACGTCCTGACTTTC. Translation gives CASSDKGAGANVLTF.

The chain employs TRBV28 and TRBJ2-2; 7 nucleotides line up with TRBD1. CDR3 length equals 15 residues. Unmatched junction bases numbered 8, after V lost 6 bases and J lost 4 bases. Per the germline V gene, CDR1 is MDHEN and CDR2 is SYDVKM. CDR3 sequence: CASRRTGSSTGELFF. CDR3 DNA sequence: TGTGCCAGCAGACGGACAGGTTCGAGCACCGGGGAGCTGTTTTTT.

This chain joins TRBV7-3 and TRBJ2-2, with a weak D call TRBD2 (6 bases). Trimming removed 1 base at V and 3 bases at J, with 9 bases between. The CDR3 has 15 residues. Looked up from germline, CDR1 is SGHTA and CDR2 is FQGTGA. The CDR3 loop is CASSLSGVDTGELFF. CDR3 in DNA: TGTGCCAGCAGCTTAAGCGGGGTTGACACCGGGGAGCTGTTTTTT.

The chain carries TRBV20-1 and TRBJ2-7; D is tentatively TRBD1 or TRBD2 (5 bases each). V lost 5 bases and J 6 bases, leaving 17 bases between the germline ends. This CDR3 is 13 amino acids long. Germline CDR1 reads DFQATT; CDR2 reads SNEGSKA (reference sequence). The CDR3: CSAQQGTLGEQYF. DNA of the CDR3: TGCAGTGCTCAGCAAGGGACGTTGGGCGAGCAGTACTTC.

This clonotype came up a few times. The chain combines TRBV7-8 with TRBJ1-4; D is uncertain. In germline, CDR1 is SGHVS, CDR2 FQNEAQ. CDR3 size: 14 residues. V lost 1 base, J lost 8 bases, and 11 bases lay in between. CDR3 sequence: CASSLGFGSEKLFF. DNA for the CDR3: TGTGCCAGCAGCTTAGGATTTGGTTCCGAAAAACTGTTTTTT. Full variable domain (rest looked up from reference TRBV7-8 and TRBJ1-4): GAGVSQSPRYKVAKRGQDVALRCDPISGHVSLFWYQQALGQGPEFLTYFQNEAQLDKSGLPSDRFFAERPEGSVSTLKIQRTQQEDSAVYLCASSLGFGSEKLFFGSGTQLSVL.

This clonotype appeared a few times. The V call is TRBV15, the J call TRBJ2-5; possibly TRBD1 for D (5 bases). Trimming stripped 0 bases from V and 1 base from J, with 21 bases between. The germline V gene encodes CDR1 LNHNV and CDR2 YYDKDF (reference sequence). CDR3 size: 19 residues. CDR3 protein: CATSRDLQGKGWAQETQYF. CDR3 in DNA: TGTGCCACCAGCAGAGATCTCCAAGGAAAGGGGTGGGCCCAAGAGACCCAGTACTTC.

In this sample, this clonotype turned up a few times. The genes are TRBV20-1 and TRBJ2-7; D is perhaps TRBD2 (5 bases). Germline V gene lookup returns CDR1 DFQATT and CDR2 SNEGSKA (reference sequence). The CDR3 contains 12 residues. V lost 3 bases and J lost 0, with 6 bases in between. Written as DNA, the CDR3 is TGCAGTGCTAGGGCGGGCTCCTACGAGCAGTACTTC. This translates into CSARAGSYEQYF.

This clonotype was counted ten times or more. V usage is TRBV28 and J usage is TRBJ2-1, with 8 bases that match TRBD1. V dropped 2 bases and J dropped 4; count of bases not matched to a gene: 13. The CDR3 runs 18 residues. In germline, CDR1 is MDHEN, CDR2 SYDVKM. The chain's CDR3 is CASSLPPPVTGVYNEQFF. CDR3 coding DNA: TGTGCCAGCAGTTTACCACCCCCCGTGACAGGGGTTTACAATGAGCAGTTCTTC.

The V call is TRBV5-1, the J call TRBJ2-2; tentative D call: TRBD1 (6 bases). Germline CDR1 is SGHRS and CDR2 is YFSETQ. The length of the CDR3 is 15 residues. V dropped 3 bases and J dropped 1 base, with 10 bases sitting between them. The CDR3 DNA reads TGCGCCAGCAGCTCAGGGGACGTGAACACCGGGGAGCTGTTTTTT. Its protein is CASSSGDVNTGELFF.

The chain combines TRBV19 with TRBJ1-3; D gene ambiguous. The CDR3 runs to 12 residues. Trimming cost V 8 bases and J 2 bases, with 7 bases left between them. Germline loops: CDR1 LNHDA, CDR2 SQIVND (reference sequence). CDR3 sequence: CASRGPGNTIYF. The CDR3, as DNA: TGTGCCAGTCGCGGACCTGGAAACACCATATATTTT.